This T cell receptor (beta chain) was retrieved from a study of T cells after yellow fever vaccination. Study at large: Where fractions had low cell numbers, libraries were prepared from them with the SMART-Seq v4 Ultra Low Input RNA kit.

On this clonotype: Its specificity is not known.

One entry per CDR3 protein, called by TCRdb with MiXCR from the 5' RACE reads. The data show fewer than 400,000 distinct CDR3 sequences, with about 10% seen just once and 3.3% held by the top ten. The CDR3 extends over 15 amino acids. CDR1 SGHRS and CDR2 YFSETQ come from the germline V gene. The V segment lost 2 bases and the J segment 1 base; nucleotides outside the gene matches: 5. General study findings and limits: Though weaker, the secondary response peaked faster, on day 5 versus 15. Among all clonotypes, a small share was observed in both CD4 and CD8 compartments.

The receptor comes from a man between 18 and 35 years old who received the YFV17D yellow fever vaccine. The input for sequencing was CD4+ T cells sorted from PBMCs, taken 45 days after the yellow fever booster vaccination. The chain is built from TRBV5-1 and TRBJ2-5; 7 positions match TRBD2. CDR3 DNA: TGCGCCAGCAGCTTCGGACTAGGACCCCAAGAGACCCAGTACTTC. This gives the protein CASSFGLGPQETQYF.